This T cell receptor (beta chain) emerged from a study of T-cell memory formation after mild COVID-19. Study at large: TCR clusters showed largely donor specificity. Study-wide results and limits: There was a balanced CD4/CD8 profile in clones contracting day 15 to 85, and later expanders leaned CD4+. Mainly in CM and EM were contracting CD4+ clones; CD8+ were in EMRA. The study detected some responding clones in pre-infection memory, suggesting cross-reactive memory joined.

This clonotype has only a few counts. Its antigen is not known. Trimming at V came to 6 bases and at J to 2 bases, leaving 12 bases not matched to a gene. This CDR3 is built from 16 residues. Germline V lookup: CDR1 MNHEY, CDR2 SVGEGT. TCRdb itself ran the 5' RACE reads through MiXCR, one entry per CDR3 protein. Seen here are 250,000 to 300,000 distinct CDR3 sequences, 7.5% to 9.5% observed once, and the top ten hold around a fifth. Sequencing was done on a sample of PBMCs or a T cell subset sorted from them (not recorded which). This receptor was obtained from a man aged 18 to 30 who had mild COVID-19 (a few samples of this study predate the infection). Cell type and time point are not known. The V gene is TRBV6-2 or TRBV6-3, the J gene TRBJ2-5, with TRBD2 matching 7 bases. The chain's CDR3 is CASSTYAGESQETQYF. DNA for the CDR3: TGTGCCAGCAGCACTTATGCGGGGGAGTCGCAAGAGACCCAGTACTTC.